These 17 T cell receptor beta chains were sequenced from one sample in a study of cytomegalovirus exposure and HLA in healthy donors. TCRdb's copy holds only in-frame clones and misses some; the assay was immunoSEQ multiplex PCR. The sample has about 150,000 clones; just under 85% are singletons. Source material: PBMCs. The receptor source for this set is a young man in good health and CMV-seropositive.

The J gene is TRBJ2-7, the V gene TRBV5-1; TRBD1 matches 10 bases. The germline V gene has CDR1 SGHRS and CDR2 YFSETQ. The CDR3 runs to 14 residues. V was pared by 4 bases and J by 2 bases, with 3 bases of the junction left unmatched. This chain's CDR3 is CASSAGQGAYEQYF. DNA of the CDR3: TGCGCCAGCAGCGCAGGACAGGGGGCCTACGAGCAGTACTTC.

The genes are TRBV7-9 and TRBJ1-2, with D unclear. This CDR3 region has 14 residues. V gave up 1 base and J gave up 1 base, with 7 bases separating them. Germline V gene data show CDR1 as SEHNR and CDR2 as FQNEAQ (reference sequence). CDR3 coding DNA: TGTGCCAGCAGCTTAGTCTCCCTTAACTATGGCTACACCTTC. Amino acids: CASSLVSLNYGYTF.

This chain uses TRBV4-2 with TRBJ2-4, with 7 bases fitting TRBD2. The germline gives CDR1 LGHNA, CDR2 YNFKEQ. The CDR3 extends over 18 amino acids. The J segment lost 8 bases and the V segment lost 2 bases, leaving 18 bases of the junction unmatched. The CDR3 nucleotides read TGTGCCAGCAGCCAATCGGGGCCATATCCTGCCCGGGGGGACATTCAGTACTTC. Protein product: CASSQSGPYPARGDIQYF.

This sequence joins TRBV7-3 and TRBJ2-2; TRBD2 matches 9 bases. V was clipped by 5 bases and J by 0 bases; unmatched bases: 10. The CDR3 extends over 18 amino acids. Germline assignment: CDR1 SGHTA and CDR2 FQGTGA. CDR3 DNA: TGTGCCAGCAGCCCAGAGCCAGCGGGGGGATCGAACACCGGGGAGCTGTTTTTT. It encodes CASSPEPAGGSNTGELFF.

The rearrangement joins TRBV7-6 to TRBJ1-2, with TRBD1 identical over 11 bases. V was pared by 1 base and J by 6 bases, with 7 bases of the junction left unmatched. The CDR3 runs to 16 residues. Germline V lookup: CDR1 SGHVS, CDR2 FNYEAQ. The CDR3 region is CASSLGGQGDHHGYTF. CDR3 in DNA: TGTGCCAGCAGCTTAGGGGGACAGGGGGATCATCATGGCTACACCTTC.

This chain connects TRBV7-3 to TRBJ2-1; unclear D gene. The ends were cut back, 5 bases at V and 6 bases at J, with 17 bases in the middle. CDR1 and CDR2 (germline): SGHTA, FQGTGA. This CDR3 is built from 15 residues. In nucleotides, the CDR3 is TGTGCCAGCAGCCTTTCAATGGCCCCCTTCAATGAGCAGTTCTTC. It codes for CASSLSMAPFNEQFF.

This clone was picked up one time. This chain joins TRBV4-2 and TRBJ1-4; TRBD1 aligns across 7 bases. Germline V CDR1 and CDR2: LGHNA, YNFKEQ. The CDR3 runs to 16 residues. V lost 4 bases and J lost 3; bases outside the gene matches: 8. Here the CDR3 DNA reads TGTGCCAGCAGCCCCTTAGCAGGGGGAGCTAATGAAAAACTGTTTTTT. Its translation is CASSPLAGGANEKLFF.

This clone has a single count. The CDR3 loop is CASSLDWNYGYTF. CDR3 DNA sequence: TGCGCCAGCAGCTTGGACTGGAACTATGGCTACACCTTC. The chain joins TRBV5-1 to TRBJ1-2; no clear D. Deletions cut 0 bases from V and 2 bases from J, with 5 bases between. This CDR3 comprises 13 residues. Looked up from germline, CDR1 is SGHRS and CDR2 is YFSETQ.

This rearrangement joins TRBV19 to TRBJ2-7, with D possibly being TRBD2 (6 bases). V gave up 7 bases and J gave up 7 bases, with 14 bases separating them. CDR3 length: 12 residues. Germline loops: CDR1 LNHDA, CDR2 SQIVND (reference sequence). The DNA of the CDR3 is TGTGCCAGTAACCCGGGACTCGGGGAGCAGTACTTC. Its protein is CASNPGLGEQYF.

The chain has TRBV5-1 and TRBJ2-2; D may be TRBD1 (5 bases). Per germline, CDR1 SGHRS and CDR2 YFSETQ. The germline V and J ends were trimmed by 0 bases and 4 bases, with 10 bases remaining between them. CDR3 length equals 15 residues. CDR3 protein: CASSLVTGGTGELFF. Here the CDR3 DNA reads TGCGCCAGCAGCTTGGTCACAGGTGGCACCGGGGAGCTGTTTTTT.

The chain uses TRBV18 and TRBJ2-5, with D possibly being TRBD2 (5 bases). The germline V gene encodes CDR1 KGHSH and CDR2 LQKENI. Trimming shortened V by 4 bases and J by 5 bases, and 11 bases separated the two germline ends. The CDR3 length is 13 residues. The CDR3 region is CASSQGSVETQYF. CDR3 DNA sequence: TGTGCCAGCTCACAGGGTAGCGTGGAGACCCAGTACTTC.

The V call is TRBV6-1, the J call TRBJ2-7; 9 bases are a match to TRBD1. This CDR3 has 11 residues. J was trimmed by 8 bases and V by 10 bases; bases with no gene match: 6. Germline V gives CDR1 MNHNS, CDR2 SASEGT. CDR3 sequence (DNA): TGTGCCACCCGACAGGGGGGAAAGCAGTACTTC. It yields the protein CATRQGGKQYF.

The V call is TRBV10-3, the J call TRBJ2-3; 10 bases are shared with TRBD2. This CDR3 is 15 amino acids long. The germline V gene has CDR1 ENHRY and CDR2 SYGVKD. Unmatched junction bases numbered 5, after V lost 6 bases and J lost 2 bases. CDR3 in DNA: TGTGCCATCAGGAGACTAGCGGGTACCACAGATACGCAGTATTTT. This gives the protein CAIRRLAGTTDTQYF.

This chain connects TRBV4-1 to TRBJ2-7; the match to TRBD2 covers 8 bases. The germline gives CDR1 MGHRA, CDR2 YSYEKL. V gave up 2 bases and J gave up 5 bases; unmatched junction bases: 8. The CDR3 contains 15 residues. The DNA for the CDR3 is TGCGCCAGCAGCCAACCAGGGCGGGGGGCCGACGAGCAGTACTTC. Amino acid sequence: CASSQPGRGADEQYF.

The CDR3 DNA reads TGTGCCCTAGCGGGGGATCCCTACAATGAGCAGTTCTTC. Protein: CALAGDPYNEQFF. This chain connects TRBV30 to TRBJ2-1; 10 bases line up with TRBD2. Germline CDR1 reads GTSNPN; CDR2 reads SVGIG (reference sequence). The CDR3 sequence is 13 residues long. With V trimmed by 8 bases and J by 2 bases, 3 bases remained unmatched.

This chain links TRBV5-1 with TRBJ2-2; TRBD1 aligns across 12 bases. CDR1 and CDR2 (germline): SGHRS, YFSETQ. CDR3 length equals 15 residues. Unmatched junction bases numbered 5, after V lost 4 bases and J lost 7 bases. This CDR3 is CASSPGTGGFGELFF. The DNA of the CDR3 is TGCGCCAGCAGCCCCGGGACAGGGGGCTTCGGGGAGCTGTTTTTT.

This chain links TRBV27 with TRBJ1-5; 12 nucleotides line up with TRBD1. In germline, CDR1 is MNHEY, CDR2 SMNVEV (reference sequence). After removal of 6 bases from V and 5 bases from J, the junction contained 5 bases not matched to a gene. The CDR3 is made up of 15 amino acids. CDR3 sequence reads: CASRVGQGAYQPQHF. For the CDR3, the DNA is TGTGCCAGCAGGGTGGGACAGGGGGCCTATCAGCCCCAGCATTTT.